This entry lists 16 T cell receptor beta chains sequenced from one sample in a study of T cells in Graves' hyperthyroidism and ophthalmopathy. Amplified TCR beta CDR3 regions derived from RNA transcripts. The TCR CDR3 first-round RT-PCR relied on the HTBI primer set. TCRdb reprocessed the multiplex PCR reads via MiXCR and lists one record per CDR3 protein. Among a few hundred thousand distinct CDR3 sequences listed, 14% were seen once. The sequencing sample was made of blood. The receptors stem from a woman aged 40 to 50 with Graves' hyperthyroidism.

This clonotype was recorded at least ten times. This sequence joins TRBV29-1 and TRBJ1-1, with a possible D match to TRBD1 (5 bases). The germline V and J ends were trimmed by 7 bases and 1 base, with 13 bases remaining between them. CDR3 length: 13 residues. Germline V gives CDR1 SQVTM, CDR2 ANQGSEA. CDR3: CSGVRTSNTEAFF. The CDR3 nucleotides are TGCAGCGGAGTACGGACATCGAACACTGAAGCTTTCTTT.

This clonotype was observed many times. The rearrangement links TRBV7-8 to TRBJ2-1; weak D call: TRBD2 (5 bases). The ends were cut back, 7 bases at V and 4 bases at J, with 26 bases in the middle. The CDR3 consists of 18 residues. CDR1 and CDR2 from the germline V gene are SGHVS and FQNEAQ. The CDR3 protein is CASTRLLSGLQRYNEQFF. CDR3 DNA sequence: TGTGCCAGCACCCGTTTGCTTTCTGGACTCCAAAGGTACAATGAGCAGTTCTTC.

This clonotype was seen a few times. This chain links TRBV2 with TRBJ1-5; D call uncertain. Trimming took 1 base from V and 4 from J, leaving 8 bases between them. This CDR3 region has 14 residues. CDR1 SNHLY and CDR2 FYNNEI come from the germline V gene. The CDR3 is CASSEGDGNQPQHF. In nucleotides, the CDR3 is TGTGCCAGCAGTGAAGGCGACGGGAATCAGCCCCAGCATTTT.

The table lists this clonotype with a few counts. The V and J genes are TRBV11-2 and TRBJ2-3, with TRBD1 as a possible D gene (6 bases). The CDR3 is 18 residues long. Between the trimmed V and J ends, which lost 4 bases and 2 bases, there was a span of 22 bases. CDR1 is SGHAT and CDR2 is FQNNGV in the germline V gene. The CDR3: CASSSTLVGARDTDTQYF. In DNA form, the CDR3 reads TGTGCCAGCAGCTCTACTCTCGTGGGGGCTCGTGACACAGATACGCAGTATTTT.

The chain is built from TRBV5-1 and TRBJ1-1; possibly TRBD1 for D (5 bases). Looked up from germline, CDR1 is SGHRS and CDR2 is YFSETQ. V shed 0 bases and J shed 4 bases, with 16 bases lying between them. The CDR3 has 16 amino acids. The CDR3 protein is CASSLVPQGSSTEAFF. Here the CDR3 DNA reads TGCGCCAGCAGCTTGGTCCCGCAGGGTTCAAGCACTGAAGCTTTCTTT.

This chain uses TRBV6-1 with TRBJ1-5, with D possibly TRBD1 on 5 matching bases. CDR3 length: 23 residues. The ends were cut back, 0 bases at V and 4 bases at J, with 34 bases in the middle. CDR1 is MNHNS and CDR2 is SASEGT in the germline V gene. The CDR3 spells CASSEAASVEEGKGPGGNQPQHF. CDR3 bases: TGTGCCAGCAGTGAAGCCGCGTCAGTGGAGGAAGGGAAAGGCCCTGGGGGAAATCAGCCCCAGCATTTT.

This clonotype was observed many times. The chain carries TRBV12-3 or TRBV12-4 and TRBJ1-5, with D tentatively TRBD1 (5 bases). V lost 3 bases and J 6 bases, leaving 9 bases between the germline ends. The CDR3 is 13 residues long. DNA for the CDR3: TGTGCCAGCAGTTTTGGGGCGGGTCAGCCCCAGCATTTT. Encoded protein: CASSFGAGQPQHF.

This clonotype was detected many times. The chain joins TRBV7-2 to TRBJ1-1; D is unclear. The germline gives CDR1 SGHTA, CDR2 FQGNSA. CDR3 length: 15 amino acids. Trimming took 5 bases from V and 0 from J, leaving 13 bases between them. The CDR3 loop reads CASSPPRTLNTEAFF. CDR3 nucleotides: TGTGCCAGCAGCCCTCCTAGGACGCTGAACACTGAAGCTTTCTTT.

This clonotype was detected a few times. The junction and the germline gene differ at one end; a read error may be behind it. The CDR3 loop is CASSQEERARGEQYF. In nucleotides, the CDR3 is TGCGCCAGCAGCCAAGAGGAAAGGGCTAGGGGCGAGCAGTACTTC. The rearrangement links TRBV11-2 to TRBJ2-7; D perhaps matches TRBD1 (5 bases). Germline values: CDR1 SGHAT, CDR2 FQNNGV. The length of the CDR3 is 15 residues.

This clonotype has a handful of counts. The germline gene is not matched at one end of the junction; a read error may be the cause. Here the CDR3 DNA reads TGTGCCACCAGTGACCCCGGGACTAGCACGGATACGCAGTATTTT. This translates into CATSDPGTSTDTQYF. The V gene is TRBV24-1, the J gene TRBJ2-3, with 9 bases aligning to TRBD2. Germline V CDR1 and CDR2: KGHDR, SFDVKD. The CDR3 totals 15 residues.

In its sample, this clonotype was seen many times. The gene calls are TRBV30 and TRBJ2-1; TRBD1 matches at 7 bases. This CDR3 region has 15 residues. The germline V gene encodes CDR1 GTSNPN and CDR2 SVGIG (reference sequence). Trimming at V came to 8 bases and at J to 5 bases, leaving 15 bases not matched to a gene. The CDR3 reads CAISPQGFFDNEQFF. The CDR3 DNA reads TGTGCCATCTCCCCACAGGGGTTCTTCGACAATGAGCAGTTCTTC. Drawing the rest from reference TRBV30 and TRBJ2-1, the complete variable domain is SQTIHQWPATLVQPVGSPLSLECTVEGTSNPNLYWYRQAAGRGLQLLFYSVGIGQISSEVPQNLSASRPQDRQFILSSKKLLLSDSGFYLCAISPQGFFDNEQFFGPGTRLTVL.

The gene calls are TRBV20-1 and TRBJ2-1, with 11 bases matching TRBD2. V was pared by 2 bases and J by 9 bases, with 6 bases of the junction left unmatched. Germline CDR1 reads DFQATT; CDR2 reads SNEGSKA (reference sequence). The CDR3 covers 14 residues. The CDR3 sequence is CSARSTSGTGEQFF. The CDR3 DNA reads TGCAGTGCTAGATCGACTAGCGGGACGGGTGAGCAGTTCTTC.

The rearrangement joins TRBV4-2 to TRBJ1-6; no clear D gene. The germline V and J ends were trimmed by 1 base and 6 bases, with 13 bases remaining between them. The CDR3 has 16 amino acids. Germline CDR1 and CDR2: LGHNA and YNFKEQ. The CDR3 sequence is CASSQGYWKSNSPLHF. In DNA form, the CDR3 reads TGTGCCAGCAGCCAAGGCTATTGGAAATCTAATTCACCCCTCCACTTT.

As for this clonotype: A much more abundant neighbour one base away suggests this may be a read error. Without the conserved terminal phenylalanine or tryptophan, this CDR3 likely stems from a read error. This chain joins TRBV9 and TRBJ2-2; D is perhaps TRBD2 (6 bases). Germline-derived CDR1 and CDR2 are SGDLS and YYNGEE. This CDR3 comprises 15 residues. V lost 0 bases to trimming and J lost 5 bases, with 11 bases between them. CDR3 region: CASSVAGRETGELFL. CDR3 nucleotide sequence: TGTGCCAGCAGCGTAGCCGGGAGAGAGACCGGGGAGCTGTTTTTA.

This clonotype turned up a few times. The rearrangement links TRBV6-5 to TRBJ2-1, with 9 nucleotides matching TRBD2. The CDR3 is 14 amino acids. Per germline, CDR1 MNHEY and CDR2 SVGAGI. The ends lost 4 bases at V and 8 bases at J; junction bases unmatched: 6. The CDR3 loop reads CASSSSGEEDEQFF. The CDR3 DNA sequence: TGTGCCAGCAGTTCTAGCGGGGAGGAGGATGAGCAGTTCTTC.

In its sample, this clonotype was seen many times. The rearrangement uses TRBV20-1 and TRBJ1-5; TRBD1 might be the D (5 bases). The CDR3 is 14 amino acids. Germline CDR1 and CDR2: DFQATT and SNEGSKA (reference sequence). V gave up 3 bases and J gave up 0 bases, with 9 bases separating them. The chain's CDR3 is CSASGGYSNQPQHF. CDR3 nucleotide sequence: TGCAGTGCTAGCGGGGGTTATAGCAATCAGCCCCAGCATTTT.